Below, 8 T cell receptor beta chains from the same sample are listed, as sequenced in a study of neoadjuvant anti-PD-1 for oral cavity cancer. Data came from immunoSEQ multiplex PCR; TCRdb stores just in-frame clones and leaves some out. The sample lists over 11,000 clones, about 70% occurring once. The specimen was PBMCs, collected before nivolumab (anti-PD-1) treatment. The receptors shown here come from a person aged 40 to 85 with oral cavity squamous cell carcinoma.

The V call is TRBV6-5, the J call TRBJ1-2; tentative D call: TRBD1 (5 bases). Germline V lookup: CDR1 MNHEY, CDR2 SVGAGI. With 0 bases removed from V and 1 base from J, the gap between germline ends came to 12 bases. The CDR3 totals 16 residues. CDR3 bases: TGTGCCAGCAGTTACTCGATCGGGGCGGTTAACTATGGCTACACCTTC. Its translation: CASSYSIGAVNYGYTF.

This chain links TRBV10-3 with TRBJ1-5, with 7 positions matching TRBD1. V gave up 6 bases and J gave up 1 base; unmatched junction bases: 6. The CDR3 length is 15 residues. Germline lookup yields CDR1 ENHRY and CDR2 SYGVKD. The CDR3 protein is CAISSGTESNQPQHF. The CDR3 DNA reads as TGTGCCATCAGCTCCGGGACAGAGAGCAATCAGCCCCAGCATTTT.

A single count supports this clone. A read error may produce the germline difference seen at one junction end. The rearrangement uses TRBV7-8 and TRBJ2-7; TRBD2 matches 14 bases. The CDR3 totals 15 residues. Germline CDR1 SGHVS, CDR2 FQNEAQ. The CDR3 region has the DNA TGTGCCAGCAGCCTCGGGGTGGGACTAGCGGGGGCCTTAGGGTTC. Translation gives CASSLGVGLAGALGF.

V and J are TRBV6-1 and TRBJ1-4, with D uncertain. This CDR3 has 14 amino acids. V lost 2 bases and J lost 3, with 7 bases in between. CDR1 is MNHNS, CDR2 SASEGT, per germline. DNA for the CDR3: TGTGCCAGCAGTGAAAGAGGAGCTAATGAAAAACTGTTTTTT. The encoded protein is CASSERGANEKLFF.

J is TRBJ2-3 and V is TRBV6-5; D gene ambiguous. Between the trimmed V and J ends, which lost 6 bases and 0 bases, there was a span of 13 bases. The germline V gene encodes CDR1 MNHEY and CDR2 SVGAGI. CDR3 length equals 15 residues. The CDR3 coding sequence is TGTGCCAGCAGCCCTATAGGATCTAGCACAGATACGCAGTATTTT. This gives the protein CASSPIGSSTDTQYF.

J is TRBJ1-4 and V is TRBV2, with D uncertain. Germline loops: CDR1 SNHLY, CDR2 FYNNEI. V lost 3 bases and J 0 bases, leaving 11 bases between the germline ends. The CDR3 contains 16 residues. CDR3 DNA sequence: TGTGCCAGCAGTGACAGCAGGATTGCAACTAATGAAAAACTGTTTTTT. Encoded protein: CASSDSRIATNEKLFF. The entire variable domain, with the rest obtained from reference TRBV2 and TRBJ1-4, is as follows: EPEVTQTPSHQVTQMGQEVILRCVPISNHLYFYWYRQILGQKVEFLVSFYNNEISEKSEIFDDQFSVERPDGSNFTLKIRSTKLEDSAMYFCASSDSRIATNEKLFFGSGTQLSVL.

The chain recombines TRBV11-2 with TRBJ2-2; D remains ambiguous. This CDR3 spans 15 amino acids. The ends were cut back, 5 bases at V and 0 bases at J, with 10 bases in the middle. Germline V gene lookup returns CDR1 SGHAT and CDR2 FQNNGV. The CDR3 protein is CASSTTYANTGELFF. CDR3 in DNA: TGTGCCAGCAGCACCACCTATGCGAACACCGGGGAGCTGTTTTTT.

The chain combines TRBV7-8 with TRBJ1-5; 8 bases are shared with TRBD1. Germline V gene lookup returns CDR1 SGHVS and CDR2 FQNEAQ. V shed 5 bases, J shed 3 bases, and the junction held 9 bases outside the gene matches. This CDR3 is 16 amino acids long. The CDR3 coding sequence is TGTGCCAGCAGCGTAGGACAGGGCAGGGACAATCAGCCCCAGCATTTT. It translates to CASSVGQGRDNQPQHF.